Below, 27 T cell receptor beta chains from the same sample are listed, as sequenced in a study of early stage breast cancer tumors. TCRdb's copy holds only in-frame clones and misses some; the assay was immunoSEQ multiplex PCR. Found here are approximately 5,600 clones, around 78% of them singletons; the top ten hold 9.5% to 13%. The specimen sequenced was normal breast tissue next to the tumor. Source of these receptors: a person between 65 and 79 years old with breast cancer.

This clone was counted only a few times. The J gene is TRBJ1-3, the V gene TRBV10-1; 9 bases line up with TRBD1. From germline, CDR1 is WNHNN and CDR2 SYGVQD (reference sequence). CDR3 length equals 15 residues. V lost 4 bases to trimming and J lost 3 bases; unmatched junction nucleotides: 4. CDR3 in DNA: TGCGCCAGCAGTGCGGACAGGGGAGTTGGAAACACCATATATTTT. Its translation is CASSADRGVGNTIYF.

The gene calls are TRBV5-6 and TRBJ1-6; D call uncertain. Trimming pared 7 bases from V and 0 bases from J, leaving 8 bases between. Germline-derived CDR1 and CDR2 are SGHDT and YYEEEE. This CDR3 spans 14 amino acids. The CDR3 sequence is CASGRSSYNSPLHF. CDR3 DNA sequence: TGTGCCAGCGGGCGTAGCTCCTATAATTCACCCCTCCACTTT.

The rearrangement uses TRBV5-1 and TRBJ1-5; 9 bases map to TRBD1. The ends lost 0 bases at V and 7 bases at J; junction bases unmatched: 5. The CDR3 covers 15 residues. The germline V gene has CDR1 SGHRS and CDR2 YFSETQ. CDR3 nucleotides: TGCGCCAGCAGCTTGGGGGGACAGGGAGGCCAGCCCCAGCATTTT. Its protein product is CASSLGGQGGQPQHF.

The chain couples TRBV19 to TRBJ2-5; TRBD2 matches 8 bases. The CDR3 length is 15 residues. CDR1 and CDR2 (germline): LNHDA, SQIVND (reference sequence). V lost 5 bases and J lost 1; bases outside the gene matches: 6. The chain's CDR3 is CASSESGRSQETQYF. In DNA, the CDR3 is TGTGCCAGTAGTGAAAGCGGGAGAAGCCAAGAGACCCAGTACTTC.

The rearrangement uses TRBV10-3 and TRBJ2-5; 12 bases are a match to TRBD2. Germline CDR1 and CDR2: ENHRY and SYGVKD. This CDR3 spans 15 amino acids. The V segment lost 6 bases and the J segment 2 bases; nucleotides outside the gene matches: 4. CDR3 in DNA: TGTGCCATCAGCCCTAGCGGGAGGGCGCAAGAGACCCAGTACTTC. It translates to CAISPSGRAQETQYF.

This CDR3 is CASARDDSGNTIYF. The CDR3 region has the DNA TGTGCCAGCGCACGGGATGACTCTGGAAACACCATATATTTT. This rearrangement joins TRBV6-5 to TRBJ1-3; D gene unclear. The CDR3 length is 14 residues. The germline V gene has CDR1 MNHEY and CDR2 SVGAGI. V was pared by 8 bases and J by 0 bases, with 11 bases between.

The rearrangement links TRBV4-2 to TRBJ2-1; 12 bases line up with TRBD2. Germline trimming cut 4 bases from V and 0 bases from J; bases unmatched to any gene: 4. CDR3 length: 17 residues. Germline V CDR1 and CDR2: LGHNA, YNFKEQ. As DNA, the CDR3 is TGTGCCAGCAGCCTAAGGACTAGCGGGGCCTCCTACAATGAGCAGTTCTTC. Encoded protein: CASSLRTSGASYNEQFF.

This clone was seen just once. The chain joins TRBV7-3 to TRBJ2-2; no reliable D call. Trimming took 4 bases from V and 0 from J, leaving 9 bases between them. CDR3 length: 15 residues. The germline CDR1 and CDR2 sequences are SGHTA and FQGTGA. The CDR3 loop is CASSYSNANTGELFF. CDR3 DNA: TGTGCCAGCAGCTACAGCAACGCGAACACCGGGGAGCTGTTTTTT.

This rearrangement joins TRBV19 to TRBJ1-4, with 7 bases identical to TRBD1. The CDR3 has 17 amino acids. The V and J ends lost 3 bases and 0 bases, in that order; junction bases with no gene match: 7. In germline, CDR1 is LNHDA, CDR2 SQIVND (reference sequence). DNA for the CDR3: TGTGCCAGTAGTATTGGAACAGGGGCTACAACTAATGAAAAACTGTTTTTT. Its protein product is CASSIGTGATTNEKLFF.

The J gene is TRBJ2-3, the V gene TRBV5-1, with D possibly being TRBD2 (6 bases). The CDR3 loop spans 15 amino acids. In germline, CDR1 is SGHRS, CDR2 YFSETQ. V was cut by 2 bases and J by 1 base, with 11 bases left in between. The CDR3 protein is CASSLMPGGTDTQYF. The CDR3 DNA follows: TGCGCCAGCAGCTTAATGCCGGGGGGCACAGATACGCAGTATTTT.

This rearrangement joins TRBV29-1 to TRBJ2-5, with 7 bases identical to TRBD2. The length of the CDR3 is 13 residues. Looked up from germline, CDR1 is SQVTM and CDR2 is ANQGSEA. V was clipped by 4 bases and J by 2 bases; unmatched bases: 4. The CDR3 sequence is CSVAGGRQETQYF. The CDR3 DNA sequence: TGCAGCGTTGCGGGAGGTAGGCAAGAGACCCAGTACTTC.

The chain uses TRBV2 and TRBJ1-2, with D possibly TRBD1 on 6 matching bases. Deletions cut 6 bases from V and 5 bases from J, with 10 bases between. Germline V CDR1 and CDR2: SNHLY, FYNNEI. This CDR3 is built from 12 residues. The CDR3 region is CASREDSYGYTF. For the CDR3, the DNA is TGTGCCAGCAGAGAGGACAGTTATGGCTACACCTTC. The whole variable domain, remainder taken from reference TRBV2 and TRBJ1-2, is EPEVTQTPSHQVTQMGQEVILRCVPISNHLYFYWYRQILGQKVEFLVSFYNNEISEKSEIFDDQFSVERPDGSNFTLKIRSTKLEDSAMYFCASREDSYGYTFGSGTRLTVV.

This chain links TRBV11-2 with TRBJ2-3; 10 nucleotides match TRBD2. The ends lost 7 bases at V and 4 bases at J; junction bases unmatched: 14. This CDR3 spans 17 amino acids. The germline CDR1 and CDR2 sequences are SGHAT and FQNNGV. CDR3 coding DNA: TGTGCCAGCAAAAACGCCCTAGCGGGGGCCTCCCCAGATACGCAGTATTTT. Translation: CASKNALAGASPDTQYF.

This clone was counted between two and nine times. V usage is TRBV11-3 and J usage is TRBJ2-2; the D gene is possibly TRBD2 (5 bases). Trimming removed 4 bases at V and 5 bases at J, with 11 bases between. The CDR3 is 14 amino acids. Germline lookup yields CDR1 SGHNT and CDR2 YENEEA. The CDR3 loop reads CASSSLARTGELFF. DNA of the CDR3: TGTGCCAGCAGCTCCCTAGCCCGGACCGGGGAGCTGTTTTTT.

This chain connects TRBV5-1 to TRBJ1-2; TRBD1 matches 7 bases. Germline values: CDR1 SGHRS, CDR2 YFSETQ. The V segment lost 4 bases and the J segment 4 bases; nucleotides outside the gene matches: 4. The CDR3 loop spans 13 amino acids. CDR3 DNA: TGCGCCAGCAGCGACAGGGAGGCCTATGGCTACACCTTC. Its translation is CASSDREAYGYTF.

This clone occurred a few times. The chain employs TRBV6-5 and TRBJ1-1; D possibly corresponds to TRBD1 (5 bases). The V end was cut by 2 bases, the J end by 8 bases, with 9 bases between. Germline V gene lookup returns CDR1 MNHEY and CDR2 SVGAGI. CDR3 size: 12 residues. The CDR3 DNA reads TGTGCCAGCAGTTACATGGGGGGGGAAGCTTTCTTT. Residues: CASSYMGGEAFF.

This clone has a single count. The chain uses TRBV10-1 and TRBJ1-1, with TRBD1 matching 10 bases. Germline CDR1 reads WNHNN; CDR2 reads SYGVQD (reference sequence). With 6 bases clipped from V and 6 bases from J, the junction kept 7 bases outside the gene matches. The CDR3 totals 14 residues. The CDR3 sequence: CASSVDRGLAEAFF. The CDR3 region has the DNA TGCGCCAGCAGCGTCGACAGGGGGCTTGCTGAAGCTTTCTTT.

Here the CDR3 DNA reads TGTGCCAGCAACCGGGACAGGGGCCAGTCCTATGGCTACACCTTC. This sequence encodes CASNRDRGQSYGYTF. The genes are TRBV2 and TRBJ1-2; 10 bases map to TRBD1. CDR3 length: 15 amino acids. The J segment lost 4 bases and the V segment lost 7 bases, leaving 9 bases of the junction unmatched. CDR1 is SNHLY, CDR2 FYNNEI, per germline.

This sequence joins TRBV10-3 and TRBJ1-6; unclear D gene. Trimming took off 5 bases at V and 10 bases at J, with 9 bases between the two ends. The CDR3 spans 12 residues. Germline loops: CDR1 ENHRY, CDR2 SYGVKD. The CDR3 DNA sequence: TGTGCCATCAGTCGACCGGGATCACCCCTCCACTTT. As protein: CAISRPGSPLHF.

This chain connects TRBV5-4 to TRBJ1-5, with 8 bases fitting TRBD1. V lost 4 bases, J lost 1 base, and 13 bases stayed unmatched. CDR1 and CDR2 (germline): SGHNT, YYREEE (reference sequence). The CDR3 is made up of 18 amino acids. As DNA, the CDR3 is TGTGCCAGCAGCGCGCTCCGCCTCACAGGGGGAAGCAATCAGCCCCAGCATTTT. Protein product: CASSALRLTGGSNQPQHF.

V gene TRBV9 combines with J gene TRBJ2-2; 9 positions agree with TRBD1. Trimming at V came to 4 bases and at J to 7 bases, leaving 8 bases not matched to a gene. This CDR3 is built from 15 residues. Germline CDR1 is SGDLS and CDR2 is YYNGEE. DNA for the CDR3: TGTGCCAGCAGCATTCTTGGACAGGGGAGCGGGGAGCTGTTTTTT. Amino acid sequence: CASSILGQGSGELFF.

This chain joins TRBV15 and TRBJ1-1; possible D gene TRBD1, 6 bases. From germline, CDR1 is LNHNV and CDR2 YYDKDF (reference sequence). V was cut by 0 bases and J by 3 bases, with 8 bases left in between. The CDR3 contains 14 residues. For the CDR3, the DNA is TGTGCCACCAGCAGAGAAGGGGGGGACACTGAAGCTTTCTTT. Protein product: CATSREGGDTEAFF.

The sample holds a few counts of this clone. The genes are TRBV6-5 and TRBJ2-7; unclear D gene. The CDR3 runs 14 residues. CDR1 and CDR2 from the germline V gene are MNHEY and SVGAGI. Trimming stripped 2 bases from V and 8 bases from J, with 16 bases between. The CDR3: CASSYETPTNKQYF. DNA for the CDR3: TGTGCCAGCAGTTACGAGACACCAACAAACAAGCAGTACTTC.

The chain uses TRBV30 and TRBJ1-1; 10 bases are shared with TRBD1. Looked up from germline, CDR1 is GTSNPN and CDR2 is SVGIG (reference sequence). V lost 4 bases, J lost 4 bases, and 9 bases stayed unmatched. The CDR3 is 15 residues long. CDR3 nucleotides: TGTGCCTGGACCCCGGGACAGGGGAGAGGCACTGAAGCTTTCTTT. The encoded protein is CAWTPGQGRGTEAFF.

CDR3 DNA sequence: TGTGCTAGTGGTTTTGGCGGGTCGTACCAAGAGACCCAGTACTTC. Translation: CASGFGGSYQETQYF. V and J are TRBV12-5 and TRBJ2-5, with D maybe TRBD2 (5 bases). The ends were cut back, 3 bases at V and 0 bases at J, with 11 bases in the middle. Germline CDR1 and CDR2: LGHNT and FRNRAP. The CDR3 is made up of 15 amino acids.

This chain's CDR3 is CASSPQTGNYEQYF. The CDR3 coding sequence is TGTGCCAGCAGTCCCCAGACAGGGAACTACGAGCAGTACTTC. V usage is TRBV27 and J usage is TRBJ2-7, with 7 bases lining up with TRBD1. Germline values: CDR1 MNHEY, CDR2 SMNVEV (reference sequence). The CDR3 contains 14 residues. After removal of 5 bases from V and 3 bases from J, the junction contained 7 bases not matched to a gene.

The chain uses TRBV6-5 and TRBJ1-6; D may be TRBD1 (5 bases). V lost 0 bases, J lost 9 bases, and 12 bases lay in between. Per germline, CDR1 MNHEY and CDR2 SVGAGI. The CDR3 sequence is 15 residues long. The CDR3 nucleotides are TGTGCCAGCAGTTACTCTCAGGGTGGTGGTTCACCCCTCCACTTT. The encoded protein is CASSYSQGGGSPLHF.